This T cell receptor beta chain derives from a study of blood T cell repertoires in COVID-19. For the study at large: Samples of COVID-19 (acute and convalescent) were obtained from the United States, Italy and Spain.

Trimming stripped 3 bases from V and 7 bases from J, with 10 bases between. Germline loops: CDR1 MNHNS, CDR2 SASEGT. CDR3 size: 13 residues. Original analysis: By means of reference gene primer amplification, nucleated cell counts were estimated. The method was immunoSEQ multiplex PCR; TCRdb's version includes in-frame clones alone and lacks a portion of them. For V, J and clone size, that table is used; D and trimming come from the DNA. The sample shows roughly 290,000 clones, about 88% of them seen only once. The clonotype originates from a woman aged 60-70 years with acute or convalescent COVID-19. The chain uses TRBV6-1 and TRBJ1-5, with D maybe TRBD1 (5 bases). Material for sequencing was peripheral blood. CDR3: CASSEQGRQPQHF. In DNA form, the CDR3 reads TGTGCCAGCAGTGAGCAGGGAAGGCAGCCCCAGCATTTT.